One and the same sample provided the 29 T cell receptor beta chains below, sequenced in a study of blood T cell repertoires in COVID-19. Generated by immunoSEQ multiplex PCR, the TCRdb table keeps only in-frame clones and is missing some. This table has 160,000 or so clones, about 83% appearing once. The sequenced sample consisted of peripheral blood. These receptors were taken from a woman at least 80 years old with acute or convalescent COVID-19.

The chain's CDR3 is CASRDRDGYTF. The DNA of the CDR3 is TGTGCCAGCAGGGACAGGGATGGCTACACCTTC. This rearrangement joins TRBV27 to TRBJ1-2; 8 positions match TRBD1. The J segment lost 6 bases and the V segment lost 6 bases, leaving 0 bases of the junction unmatched. The CDR3 covers 11 residues. Germline V gene sequence: CDR1 MNHEY, CDR2 SMNVEV (reference sequence).

CDR3 region: CASSRYTGFGETQYF. The CDR3, as DNA: TGTGCCAGCAGCCGATATACAGGGTTTGGGGAGACCCAGTACTTC. The V call is TRBV5-5, the J call TRBJ2-5, with a tentative D call TRBD1 (6 bases). This CDR3 is built from 15 residues. Trimming cost V 4 bases and J 5 bases, with 18 bases left between them. Germline V lookup: CDR1 SGHKS, CDR2 YYEKEE (reference sequence).

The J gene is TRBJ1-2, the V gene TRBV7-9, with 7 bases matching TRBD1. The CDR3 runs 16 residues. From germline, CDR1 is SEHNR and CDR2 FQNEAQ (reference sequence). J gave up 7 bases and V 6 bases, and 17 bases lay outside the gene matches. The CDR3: CASSPRGQERVGGYTF. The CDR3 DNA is TGTGCCAGCAGTCCCCGCGGACAGGAGAGAGTGGGTGGCTACACCTTC.

DNA for the CDR3: TGTGCCAGCAGGGGTGTTGGAGGGTCGAGTCAGCCCCAGCATTTT. This gives the protein CASRGVGGSSQPQHF. The rearrangement links TRBV2 to TRBJ1-5, with D uncertain. This CDR3 is 15 amino acids long. V lost 6 bases and J 6 bases, leaving 18 bases between the germline ends. Germline CDR1 SNHLY, CDR2 FYNNEI.

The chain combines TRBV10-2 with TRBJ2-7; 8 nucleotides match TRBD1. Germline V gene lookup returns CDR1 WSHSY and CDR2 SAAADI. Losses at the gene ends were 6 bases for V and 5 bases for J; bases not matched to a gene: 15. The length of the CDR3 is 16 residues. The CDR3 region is CASRKGFRTGMDEQYF. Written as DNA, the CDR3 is TGCGCCAGCAGAAAGGGATTTAGGACAGGGATGGACGAGCAGTACTTC.

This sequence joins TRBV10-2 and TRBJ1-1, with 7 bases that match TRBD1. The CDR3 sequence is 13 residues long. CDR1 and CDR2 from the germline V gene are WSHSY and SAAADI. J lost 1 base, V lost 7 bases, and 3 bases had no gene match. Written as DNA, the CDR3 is TGCGCCAGCATGGGACAGCCGAACACTGAAGCTTTCTTT. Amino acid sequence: CASMGQPNTEAFF.

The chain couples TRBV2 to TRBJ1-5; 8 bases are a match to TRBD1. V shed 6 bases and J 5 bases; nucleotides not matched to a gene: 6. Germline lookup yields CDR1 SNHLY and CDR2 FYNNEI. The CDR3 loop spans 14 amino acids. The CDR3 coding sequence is TGTGCCAGCAGGTTCCTGACAGGGGATCAGCCCCAGCATTTT. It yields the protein CASRFLTGDQPQHF.

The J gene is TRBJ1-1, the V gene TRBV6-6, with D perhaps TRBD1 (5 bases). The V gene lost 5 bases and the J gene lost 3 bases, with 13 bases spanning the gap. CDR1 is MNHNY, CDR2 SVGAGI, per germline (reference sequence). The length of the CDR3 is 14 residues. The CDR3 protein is CASSRGLGDTEAFF. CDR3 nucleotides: TGTGCCAGCAGTAGGGGCCTAGGGGACACTGAAGCTTTCTTT.

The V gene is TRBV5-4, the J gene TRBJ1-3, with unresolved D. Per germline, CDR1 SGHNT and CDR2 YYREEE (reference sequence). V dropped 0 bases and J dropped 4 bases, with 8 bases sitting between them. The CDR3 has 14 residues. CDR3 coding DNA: TGTGCCAGCAGCTTGGGTGCAGGCGGAAACACCATATATTTT. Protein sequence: CASSLGAGGNTIYF.

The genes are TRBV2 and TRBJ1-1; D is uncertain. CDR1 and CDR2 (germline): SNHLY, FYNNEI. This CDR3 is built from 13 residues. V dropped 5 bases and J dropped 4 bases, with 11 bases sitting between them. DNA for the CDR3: TGTGCCAGCAGTACTGGGCGGGGCACTGAAGCTTTCTTT. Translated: CASSTGRGTEAFF.

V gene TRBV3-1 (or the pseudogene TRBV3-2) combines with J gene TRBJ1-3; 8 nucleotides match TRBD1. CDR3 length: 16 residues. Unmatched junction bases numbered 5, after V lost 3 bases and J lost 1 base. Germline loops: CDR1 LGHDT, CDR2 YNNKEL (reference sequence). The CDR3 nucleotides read TGTGCCAGCAGCCATGACCAGGGGGCTTCTGGAAACACCATATATTTT. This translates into CASSHDQGASGNTIYF.

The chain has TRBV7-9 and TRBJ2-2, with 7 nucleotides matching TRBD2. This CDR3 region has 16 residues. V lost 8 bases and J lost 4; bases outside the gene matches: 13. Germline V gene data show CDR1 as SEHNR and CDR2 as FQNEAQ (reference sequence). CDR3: CASGGKTSSGTGELFF. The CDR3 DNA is TGTGCCAGCGGGGGGAAGACTAGCTCAGGCACCGGGGAGCTGTTTTTT.

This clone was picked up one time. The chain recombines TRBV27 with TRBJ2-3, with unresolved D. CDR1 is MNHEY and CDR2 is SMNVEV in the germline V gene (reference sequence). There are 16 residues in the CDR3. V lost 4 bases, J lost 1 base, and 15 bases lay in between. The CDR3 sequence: CASSYRDSLRTDTQYF. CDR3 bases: TGTGCCAGCAGTTACCGAGACTCTCTTCGCACAGATACGCAGTATTTT.

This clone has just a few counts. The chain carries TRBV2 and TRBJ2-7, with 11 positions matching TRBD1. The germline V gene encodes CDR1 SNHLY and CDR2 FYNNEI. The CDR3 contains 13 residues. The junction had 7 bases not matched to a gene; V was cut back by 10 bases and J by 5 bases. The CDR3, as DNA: TGTGCCACCAGCCCGGGACAGGGGGACGAGCAGTACTTC. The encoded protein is CATSPGQGDEQYF.

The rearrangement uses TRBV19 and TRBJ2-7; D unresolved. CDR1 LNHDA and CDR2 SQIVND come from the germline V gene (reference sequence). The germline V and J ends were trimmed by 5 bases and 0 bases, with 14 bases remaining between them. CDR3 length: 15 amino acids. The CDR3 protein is CASSPSSESSYEQYF. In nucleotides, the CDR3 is TGTGCCAGTAGTCCCTCCAGCGAAAGCTCCTACGAGCAGTACTTC.

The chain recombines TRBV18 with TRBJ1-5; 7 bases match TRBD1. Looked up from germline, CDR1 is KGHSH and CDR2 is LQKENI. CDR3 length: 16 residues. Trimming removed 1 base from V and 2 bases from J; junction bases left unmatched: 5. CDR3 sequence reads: CASSPLGRGGNQPQHF. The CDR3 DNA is TGTGCCAGCTCACCACTCGGCAGGGGGGGCAATCAGCCCCAGCATTTT.

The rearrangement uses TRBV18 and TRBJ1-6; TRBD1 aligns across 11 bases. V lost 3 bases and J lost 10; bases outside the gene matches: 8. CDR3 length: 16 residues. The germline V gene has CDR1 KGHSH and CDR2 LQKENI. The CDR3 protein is CASSPWTGGIGSPLHF. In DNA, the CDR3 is TGTGCCAGCTCACCGTGGACAGGGGGCATCGGATCACCCCTCCACTTT.

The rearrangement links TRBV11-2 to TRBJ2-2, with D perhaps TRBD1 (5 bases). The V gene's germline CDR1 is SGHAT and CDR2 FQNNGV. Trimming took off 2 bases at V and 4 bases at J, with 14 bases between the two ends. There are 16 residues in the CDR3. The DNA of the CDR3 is TGTGCCAGCAGCTTATATCAGGGTTTCGCCACCGGGGAGCTGTTTTTT. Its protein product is CASSLYQGFATGELFF.

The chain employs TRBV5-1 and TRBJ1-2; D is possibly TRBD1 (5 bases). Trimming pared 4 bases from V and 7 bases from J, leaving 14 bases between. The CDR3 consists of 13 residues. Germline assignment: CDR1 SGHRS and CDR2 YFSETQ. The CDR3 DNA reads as TGCGCCAGCAGCCCCGCAGGGCGGGGTGGCTACACCTTC. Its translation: CASSPAGRGGYTF.

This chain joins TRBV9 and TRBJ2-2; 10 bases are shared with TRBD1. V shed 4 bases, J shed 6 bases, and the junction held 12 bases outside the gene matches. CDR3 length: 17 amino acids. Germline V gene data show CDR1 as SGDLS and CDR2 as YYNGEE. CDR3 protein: CASSIRQGARNSGELFF. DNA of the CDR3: TGTGCCAGCAGCATAAGACAGGGGGCGAGGAATTCCGGGGAGCTGTTTTTT.

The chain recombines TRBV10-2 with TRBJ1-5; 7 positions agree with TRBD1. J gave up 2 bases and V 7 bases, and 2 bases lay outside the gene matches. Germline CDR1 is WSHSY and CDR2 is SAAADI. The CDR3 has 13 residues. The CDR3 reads CASNQGGNQPQHF. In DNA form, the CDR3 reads TGCGCCAGCAACCAGGGGGGCAATCAGCCCCAGCATTTT.

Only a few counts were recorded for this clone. CDR3 bases: TGCGCCAGCAGCCAGAACGGACTAACAGGTGGCTACACCTTC. Translated, it gives CASSQNGLTGGYTF. The genes are TRBV4-1 and TRBJ1-2; tentatively, D is TRBD1 (5 bases). The V gene lost 3 bases and the J gene lost 7 bases, with 15 bases spanning the gap. The CDR3 is 14 amino acids. The germline V gene encodes CDR1 MGHRA and CDR2 YSYEKL.

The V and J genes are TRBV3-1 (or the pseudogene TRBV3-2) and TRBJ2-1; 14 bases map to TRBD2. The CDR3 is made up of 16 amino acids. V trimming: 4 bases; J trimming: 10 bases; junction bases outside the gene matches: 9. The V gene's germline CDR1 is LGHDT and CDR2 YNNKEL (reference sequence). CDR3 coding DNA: TGTGCCAGCAGCCCGGGGACTAGCGGGAGTAGGGGGGAGCAGTTCTTC. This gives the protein CASSPGTSGSRGEQFF.

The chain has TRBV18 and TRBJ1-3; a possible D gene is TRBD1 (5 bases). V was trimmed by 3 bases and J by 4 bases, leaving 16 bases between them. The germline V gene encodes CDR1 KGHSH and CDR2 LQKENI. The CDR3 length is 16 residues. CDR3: CASSPPGSGRGNTIYF. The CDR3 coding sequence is TGTGCCAGCTCACCGCCTGGGTCAGGGCGGGGAAACACCATATATTTT.

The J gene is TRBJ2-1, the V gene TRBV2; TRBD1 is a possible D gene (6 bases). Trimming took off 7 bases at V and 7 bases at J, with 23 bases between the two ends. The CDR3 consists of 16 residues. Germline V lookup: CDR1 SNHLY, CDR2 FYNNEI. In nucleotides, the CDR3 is TGTGCCAGCAAGAGCCTACAGGGCCAGAGGTGGAATGAGCAGTTCTTC. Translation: CASKSLQGQRWNEQFF.

CDR3 region: CASSLAGQGRETQYF. The CDR3 DNA reads TGCGCCAGCAGCTTGGCCGGACAGGGGAGGGAGACCCAGTACTTC. This rearrangement joins TRBV5-1 to TRBJ2-5; 9 bases align to TRBD1. V shed 0 bases, J shed 5 bases, and the junction held 5 bases outside the gene matches. Germline V gene lookup returns CDR1 SGHRS and CDR2 YFSETQ. This CDR3 comprises 15 residues.

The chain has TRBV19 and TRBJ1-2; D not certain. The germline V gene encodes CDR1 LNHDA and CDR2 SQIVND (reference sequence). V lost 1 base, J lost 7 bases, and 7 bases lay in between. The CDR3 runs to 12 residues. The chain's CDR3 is CASSIGRAGYTF. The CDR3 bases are TGTGCCAGTAGTATAGGGAGGGCTGGCTACACCTTC.

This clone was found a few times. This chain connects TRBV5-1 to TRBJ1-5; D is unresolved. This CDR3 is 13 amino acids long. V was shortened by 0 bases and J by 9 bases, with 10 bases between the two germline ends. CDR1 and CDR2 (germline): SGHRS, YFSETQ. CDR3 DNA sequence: TGCGCCAGCAGCTTGGATCAGGACTGGCCCCAGCATTTT. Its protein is CASSLDQDWPQHF.

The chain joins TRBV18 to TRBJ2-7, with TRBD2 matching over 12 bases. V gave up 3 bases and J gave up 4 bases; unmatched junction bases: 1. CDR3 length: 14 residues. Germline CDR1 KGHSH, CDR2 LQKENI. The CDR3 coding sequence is TGTGCCAGCTCACCGACTAGCGGGAGTTACGAGCAGTACTTC. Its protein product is CASSPTSGSYEQYF.